This TCR beta chain was captured by sequencing in a study of human T cells and chemical hapten exposure. Study in general: Sensitizing treatment utilized 2% DPC over an approximately 2 cm by approximately 2 cm portion of upper inner arm skin.

Time point in this sample: patch test 1, 2 weeks after DPC sensitization. Regarding treatment: therapeutic diphenylcyclopropenone sensitization with weekly scalp DPC. MiXCR, applied by TCRdb to the RACE reads, yields one record per CDR3 protein. The table shows more than 100,000 distinct CDR3 sequences, with roughly an eighth occurring only once. As for this clonotype: Its cognate antigen is unknown.

The study, taken as a whole, reports: Following DPC sensitization, TCRs present above 1 in 1000 frequency showed no change.

V was clipped by 7 bases and J by 3 bases, with 18 bases between them. Germline loops: CDR1 MNHEY, CDR2 SVGAGI. The CDR3 is 15 amino acids. The rearrangement uses TRBV6-5 and TRBJ1-2; D remains ambiguous. This specimen consisted of whole blood, obtained in connection with sensitization to the hapten diphenylcyclopropenone (DPC). The receptor was derived from a man between 18 and 29 years old with alopecia areata. Some clones in this sample may be carry-over from other donors' samples. The CDR3: CASTDRHRADYGYTF. The DNA of the CDR3 is TGTGCCAGCACTGACCGACACCGGGCAGACTATGGCTACACCTTC.